These 17 T cell receptor beta chains share one sample of origin, sequenced in a study of blood T cell repertoires in COVID-19. Libraries were prepared by immunoSEQ multiplex PCR; TCRdb keeps only in-frame clonotypes and omits some of them. The data show about 110,000 clones, over 70% seen once. Sequenced material: peripheral blood. The receptor set was obtained from a woman in her 70s with acute or convalescent COVID-19.

The chain couples TRBV5-1 to TRBJ2-1; unclear D gene. Germline V gene lookup returns CDR1 SGHRS and CDR2 YFSETQ. V was trimmed by 1 base and J by 6 bases, leaving 8 bases between them. The CDR3 runs 13 residues. The CDR3 sequence: CASSLLSRNEQFF. DNA of the CDR3: TGCGCCAGCAGCTTGTTATCGCGCAATGAGCAGTTCTTC.

The chain uses TRBV7-6 and TRBJ2-3, with D possibly TRBD2 on 5 matching bases. V was clipped by 5 bases and J by 3 bases, with 15 bases between them. The germline gives CDR1 SGHVS, CDR2 FNYEAQ. The CDR3 sequence is 15 residues long. The CDR3 sequence is CASSQTISLTDTQYF. CDR3 coding DNA: TGTGCCAGCAGCCAGACTATCTCGCTTACAGATACGCAGTATTTT.

This chain uses TRBV2 with TRBJ1-4, with 7 bases that match TRBD1. There are 15 residues in the CDR3. The V and J ends lost 3 bases and 1 base, in that order; junction bases with no gene match: 2. Germline-derived CDR1 and CDR2 are SNHLY and FYNNEI. DNA for the CDR3: TGTGCCAGCAGTGAGAGACAGGGAACTAATGAAAAACTGTTTTTT. This sequence encodes CASSERQGTNEKLFF.

The CDR3 coding sequence is TGTGCCAGCAGCTTAGCGTCCGGGACAGGGCCCGGCTACACCTTC. Amino acids: CASSLASGTGPGYTF. This chain connects TRBV7-2 to TRBJ1-2, with TRBD1 matching 9 bases. CDR1 SGHTA and CDR2 FQGNSA come from the germline V gene. Trimming at V came to 0 bases and at J to 8 bases, leaving 7 bases not matched to a gene. This CDR3 is 15 amino acids long.

This chain connects TRBV7-3 to TRBJ1-3; a possible D gene is TRBD1 (5 bases). The CDR3 consists of 16 residues. The germline V gene has CDR1 SGHTA and CDR2 FQGTGA. V shed 2 bases and J shed 4 bases, with 15 bases lying between them. CDR3 sequence (DNA): TGTGCCAGCAGCTTATCAGCAGCGGGGACCGGAAACACCATATATTTT. This translates into CASSLSAAGTGNTIYF.

This clone was detected once. This chain links TRBV5-1 with TRBJ2-1, with 8 positions matching TRBD2. The CDR3 length is 14 residues. CDR1 and CDR2 (germline): SGHRS, YFSETQ. V lost 0 bases and J lost 9; bases outside the gene matches: 5. CDR3 bases: TGCGCCAGCAGCTTGGACCAGAGCGGGGGTGAGCAGTTCTTC. Amino acid sequence: CASSLDQSGGEQFF.

The V gene is TRBV5-6, the J gene TRBJ1-3, with TRBD1 matching 9 bases. Trimming at V came to 3 bases and at J to 3 bases, leaving 4 bases not matched to a gene. Germline loops: CDR1 SGHDT, CDR2 YYEEEE. The CDR3 is 15 amino acids. CDR3 nucleotide sequence: TGTGCCAGCAGCTACGGGACAGGGCTTGGAAACACCATATATTTT. It yields the protein CASSYGTGLGNTIYF. Full variable domain (remainder filled in from reference TRBV5-6 and TRBJ1-3): DAGVTQSPTHLIKTRGQQVTLRCSPKSGHDTVSWYQQALGQGPQFIFQYYEEEERQRGNFPDRFSGHQFPNYSSELNVNALLLGDSALYLCASSYGTGLGNTIYFGEGSWLTVV.

The chain couples TRBV19 to TRBJ2-7; tentatively, D is TRBD2 (6 bases). The ends were cut back, 3 bases at V and 2 bases at J, with 11 bases in the middle. Germline CDR1 is LNHDA and CDR2 is SQIVND (reference sequence). There are 14 residues in the CDR3. As DNA, the CDR3 is TGTGCCAGTAGTATGGGCGGGGCCACCTACGAGCAGTACTTC. The encoded protein is CASSMGGATYEQYF.

The chain couples TRBV6-5 to TRBJ1-2; D is ambiguous. Trimming cost V 9 bases and J 4 bases, with 21 bases left between them. CDR3 size: 15 residues. Looked up from germline, CDR1 is MNHEY and CDR2 is SVGAGI. The CDR3 sequence is CASLKLGEELYGYTF. DNA of the CDR3: TGTGCCAGTCTCAAGCTTGGCGAGGAGCTCTATGGCTACACCTTC.

The chain recombines TRBV4-1 with TRBJ2-1; the match to TRBD1 covers 10 bases. The CDR3 is 16 residues long. V dropped 3 bases and J dropped 7; count of bases not matched to a gene: 9. Per the germline V gene, CDR1 is MGHRA and CDR2 is YSYEKL. The CDR3 reads CASSHAGGQGINEQFF. Here the CDR3 DNA reads TGCGCCAGCAGCCACGCCGGGGGACAGGGGATAAATGAGCAGTTCTTC.

In DNA form, the CDR3 reads TGTGCCAGCAGCAGAACAGGGGAGGACACCATATATTTT. This translates into CASSRTGEDTIYF. This chain links TRBV5-4 with TRBJ1-3; 7 bases are shared with TRBD1. CDR1 is SGHNT, CDR2 YYREEE, per germline (reference sequence). The CDR3 totals 13 residues. Unmatched junction bases numbered 6, after V lost 4 bases and J lost 8 bases.

The V and J genes are TRBV5-1 and TRBJ1-2; D unclear. Trimming removed 0 bases at V and 2 bases at J, with 5 bases between. Germline V gene sequence: CDR1 SGHRS, CDR2 YFSETQ. The CDR3 contains 13 residues. For the CDR3, the DNA is TGCGCCAGCAGCTTGGGAGGGAACTATGGCTACACCTTC. It codes for CASSLGGNYGYTF.

This chain's CDR3 is CASSQGGRAQLPLHF. The CDR3 DNA is TGTGCCAGCAGCCAAGGGGGGCGGGCACAGCTGCCCCTCCACTTT. V usage is TRBV3-1 (or the pseudogene TRBV3-2) and J usage is TRBJ1-6; TRBD1 might be the D (6 bases). The V gene's germline CDR1 is LGHDT and CDR2 YNNKEL (reference sequence). The CDR3 runs 15 residues. The V gene lost 1 base and the J gene lost 13 bases, with 17 bases spanning the gap.

This clone was counted a few times. This chain connects TRBV5-1 to TRBJ1-4; no reliable D call. The CDR3 runs 14 residues. The germline CDR1 and CDR2 sequences are SGHRS and YFSETQ. Trimming shortened V by 0 bases and J by 7 bases, and 10 bases separated the two germline ends. CDR3 sequence reads: CASSLDGYSEKLFF. CDR3 in DNA: TGCGCCAGCAGCTTGGATGGTTACAGTGAAAAACTGTTTTTT.

V gene TRBV6-5 combines with J gene TRBJ2-7; D perhaps matches TRBD2 (5 bases). This CDR3 contains 15 residues. Germline assignment: CDR1 MNHEY and CDR2 SVGAGI. Trimming took 6 bases from V and 0 from J, leaving 15 bases between them. In DNA, the CDR3 is TGTGCCAGCAGAGCTCTAGCTGCGAGCTCCTACGAGCAGTACTTC. Protein: CASRALAASSYEQYF.

V usage is TRBV3-1 (or the pseudogene TRBV3-2) and J usage is TRBJ1-1; no firm D call. CDR1 is LGHDT and CDR2 is YNNKEL in the germline V gene (reference sequence). This CDR3 has 13 residues. V was trimmed by 1 base and J by 12 bases, leaving 15 bases between them. In DNA form, the CDR3 reads TGTGCCAGCAGCCAAGGGTCCCGGGAAAGGACTTTCTTT. This sequence encodes CASSQGSRERTFF.

The CDR3 nucleotides read TGTGCCAGCAGCTTTACAGGGAGCCAAGAGACCCAGTACTTC. This codes for CASSFTGSQETQYF. The genes are TRBV11-2 and TRBJ2-5, with D possibly matching TRBD1 (6 bases). The germline V gene has CDR1 SGHAT and CDR2 FQNNGV. Deletions cut 3 bases from V and 1 base from J, with 9 bases between. This CDR3 spans 14 amino acids.